These T cell receptor beta chains were read from a single sample in a study of blood T cell repertoires in COVID-19. Assay: immunoSEQ multiplex PCR; the TCRdb copy retains only in-frame clones and omits some. The table shows around 370,000 clones, with around 90% occurring only once. Material for sequencing was peripheral blood. Receptors were obtained from a man aged 18-30 years with active or convalescent COVID-19. Each CDR3 is given with its conserved first and last residue. The D gene is left open where the match is weak. Some rows mark clone size as missing; the rest say once, few, many or name a class of expanded clone.

d_call | cdr3_length | clone_size | j_call | v_call | cdr3_aa | cdr3_nt
. | 15 | . | TRBJ2-1 | TRBV5-1 | CASSSAGLTYNEQFF | TGCGCCAGCAGCTCCGCGGGGCTAACCTACAATGAGCAGTTCTTC
. | 17 | few | TRBJ1-1 | TRBV3-1/TRBV3-2 | CASSPIGDAVRGTEAFF | TGTGCCAGCAGCCCTATCGGGGACGCGGTCAGGGGCACTGAAGCTTTCTTT
. | 14 | . | TRBJ1-1 | TRBV27 | CATRGLQGNTEAFF | TGTGCCACCAGGGGCCTACAGGGGAACACTGAAGCTTTCTTT
. | 14 | . | TRBJ1-6 | TRBV28 | CAGKQVFHNSPLHF | TGTGCCGGAAAACAGGTCTTCCATAATTCACCCCTCCACTTT
. | 13 | . | TRBJ1-4 | TRBV29-1 | CSVGRIQNEKLFF | TGCAGCGTTGGGCGGATCCAGAATGAAAAACTGTTTTTT
. | 12 | . | TRBJ1-1 | TRBV16 | CASSPQTSVTFF | TGTGCCAGCAGCCCTCAAACGTCGGTAACTTTCTTT
TRBD1 | 15 | . | TRBJ1-2 | TRBV14 | CASSPSDRANYGYTF | TGTGCCAGCAGCCCCTCGGACAGGGCTAACTATGGCTACACCTTC
TRBD2 | 17 | . | TRBJ2-3 | TRBV24-1 | CATSDWTSGSATDTQYF | TGTGCCACCAGTGATTGGACTAGCGGGAGTGCGACAGATACGCAGTATTTT
. | 16 | . | TRBJ1-2 | TRBV3-1/TRBV3-2 | CASSQGTRLPGRGYTF | TGTGCCAGCAGCCAAGGGACAAGGCTGCCCGGGCGTGGCTACACCTTC
TRBD1 | 19 | few | TRBJ2-3 | TRBV24-1 | CATSDSTGVNPKLTDTQYF | TGTGCCACCAGTGATTCGACAGGGGTCAATCCAAAACTCACAGATACGCAGTATTTT
TRBD1 | 15 | . | TRBJ1-4 | TRBV4-1 | CASSLSGTANEKLFF | TGCGCCAGCAGCCTTTCCGGGACAGCTAATGAAAAACTGTTTTTT
. | 15 | . | TRBJ2-3 | TRBV3-1/TRBV3-2 | CASSRGGTGVGAQYF | TGTGCCAGCAGCCGTGGGGGAACGGGGGTGGGGGCGCAGTATTTT
. | 14 | few | TRBJ1-1 | TRBV24-1 | CATSDKTPNTEAFF | TGTGCCACCAGTGATAAGACACCGAACACTGAAGCTTTCTTT
TRBD1 | 14 | . | TRBJ1-1 | TRBV29-1 | CSVGGTVRNTEAFF | TGCAGCGTTGGCGGGACAGTCAGGAACACTGAAGCTTTCTTT
. | 15 | . | TRBJ1-4 | TRBV5-4 | CASSLVGSNNEKLFF | TGTGCCAGCAGCTTGGTGGGCAGTAATAATGAAAAACTGTTTTTT
TRBD2 | 17 | . | TRBJ2-1 | TRBV9 | CASSVPPLAGADNEQFF | TGTGCCAGCAGCGTACCCCCACTAGCGGGGGCGGACAATGAGCAGTTCTTC
. | 15 | . | TRBJ2-6 | TRBV5-1 | CASSLGHTGANVLTF | TGCGCCAGCAGCTTGGGGCATACTGGGGCCAACGTGCTGACTTTC
TRBD2 | 16 | once | TRBJ2-7 | TRBV7-6 | CASSAKVLAGVYEQYF | TGTGCCAGCAGCGCTAAGGTCTTAGCGGGAGTTTACGAGCAGTACTTC
. | 16 | . | TRBJ1-4 | TRBV7-6 | CASSAEVSRADEKLFF | TGTGCCAGCAGCGCCGAGGTTTCCAGGGCGGATGAAAAACTGTTTTTT
. | 17 | . | TRBJ2-3 | TRBV9 | CASSAPGIGPHTDTQYF | TGTGCCAGCAGCGCACCAGGGATCGGGCCCCACACAGATACGCAGTATTTT
. | 13 | . | TRBJ1-5 | TRBV6-6 | CASDDSSNQPQHF | TGTGCCAGCGATGACTCTAGCAATCAGCCCCAGCATTTT
. | 15 | . | TRBJ1-1 | TRBV15 | CATSRDLRGDTEAFF | TGTGCCACCAGCAGAGATCTTCGGGGGGACACTGAAGCTTTCTTT
. | 15 | . | TRBJ2-7 | TRBV6-5 | CASRPDSIDSYEQYF | TGTGCCAGCAGACCCGACAGCATAGACTCCTACGAGCAGTACTTC
. | 13 | once | TRBJ2-1 | TRBV6-5 | CASSYSTVTPGFF | TGTGCCAGCAGTTACTCGACTGTCACCCCGGGGTTCTTC
TRBD1 | 17 | . | TRBJ2-1 | TRBV28 | CASSLSTTGNSYNEQFF | TGTGCCAGCAGTTTAAGCACGACAGGGAACTCCTACAATGAGCAGTTCTTC
TRBD1 | 15 | . | TRBJ2-3 | TRBV7-8 | CASLGGAGGADTQYF | TGTGCCAGCCTTGGCGGGGCAGGGGGCGCAGATACGCAGTATTTT
TRBD1 | 16 | . | TRBJ2-5 | TRBV28 | CASSLTGTGGLGTQYF | TGTGCCAGCAGTTTAACCGGGACAGGGGGTCTTGGGACCCAGTACTTC
. | 15 | . | TRBJ1-6 | TRBV4-1 | CASSQAAGRNSPLHF | TGCGCCAGCAGCCAAGCGGCGGGGCGCAATTCACCCCTCCACTTT
. | 13 | . | TRBJ1-2 | TRBV6-2/TRBV6-3 | CASTPDTAYGYTF | TGTGCCAGCACCCCTGACACGGCCTATGGCTACACCTTC
TRBD1 | 14 | . | TRBJ1-1 | TRBV6-5 | CASRTGEGVTEAFF | TGTGCCAGCAGGACAGGGGAAGGAGTCACTGAAGCTTTCTTT
. | 13 | . | TRBJ1-2 | TRBV24-1 | CATSDLALDGYTF | TGTGCCACCAGTGATTTGGCCTTAGATGGCTACACCTTC
TRBD1 | 15 | once | TRBJ1-6 | TRBV18 | CASSPTDRGYSPLHF | TGTGCCAGCTCACCCACGGACAGGGGTTATTCACCCCTCCACTTT
. | 14 | . | TRBJ1-1 | TRBV10-2 | CASSETFGDTEAFF | TGCGCCAGCAGTGAGACCTTCGGTGACACTGAAGCTTTCTTT
TRBD1 | 17 | . | TRBJ1-1 | TRBV3-1/TRBV3-2 | CASSQDLTGGWSTEAFF | TGTGCCAGCAGCCAAGATTTAACAGGGGGCTGGTCGACTGAAGCTTTCTTT
. | 15 | few | TRBJ2-3 | TRBV15 | CATSRVGGPADTQYF | TGTGCCACCAGCAGAGTCGGGGGGCCCGCAGATACGCAGTATTTT
TRBD1 | 15 | . | TRBJ1-2 | TRBV4-1 | CASSQDRQGIDGYTF | TGCGCCAGCAGCCAAGATCGACAGGGGATTGATGGCTACACCTTC
TRBD2 | 16 | . | TRBJ2-7 | TRBV4-3 | CASSQALSGGEYEQYF | TGCGCCAGCAGCCAAGCCCTTAGCGGGGGGGAATACGAGCAGTACTTC
TRBD1 | 14 | . | TRBJ2-1 | TRBV19 | CASTLGAGGREQFF | TGTGCCAGTACCTTAGGAGCAGGGGGCCGTGAGCAGTTCTTC
. | 13 | once | TRBJ2-1 | TRBV19 | CASSTSAGSEQFF | TGTGCCAGTAGTACCTCAGCGGGTAGTGAGCAGTTCTTC
. | 17 | . | TRBJ1-6 | TRBV3-1/TRBV3-2 | CASSPIPSSSYNSPLHF | TGTGCCAGCAGTCCAATCCCTTCGAGCTCCTATAATTCACCCCTCCACTTT
TRBD2 | 17 | . | TRBJ2-3 | TRBV9 | CASSVGGGGASVDTQYF | TGTGCCAGCAGCGTAGGCGGCGGGGGGGCGAGTGTAGATACGCAGTATTTT
TRBD1 | 16 | . | TRBJ2-2 | TRBV7-6 | CASSTRQGQNTGELFF | TGTGCCAGCAGCACGAGACAGGGCCAGAACACCGGGGAGCTGTTTTTT
TRBD2 | 16 | . | TRBJ2-1 | TRBV4-1 | CASSQMIAGTLDEQFF | TGCGCCAGCAGCCAAATGATAGCGGGGACCTTGGATGAGCAGTTCTTC
. | 14 | . | TRBJ2-3 | TRBV5-1 | CASSVDRPTDTQYF | TGCGCCAGCAGTGTAGACAGGCCGACAGATACGCAGTATTTT
. | 16 | few | TRBJ1-6 | TRBV27 | CASSLYTGLYNSPLHF | TGTGCCAGCAGTCTGTATACGGGACTCTATAATTCACCCCTCCACTTT
. | 15 | . | TRBJ2-2 | TRBV6-5 | CASSRRGRGTGELFF | TGTGCCAGCAGTAGGAGGGGGCGCGGCACCGGGGAGCTGTTTTTT
. | 14 | . | TRBJ2-7 | TRBV27 | CASSWTPSSYEQYF | TGTGCCAGCAGTTGGACACCAAGCTCCTACGAGCAGTACTTC
TRBD1 | 16 | . | TRBJ2-3 | TRBV7-6 | CASSLVMGQSSDTQYF | TGTGCCAGCAGCTTAGTAATGGGACAGTCTTCAGATACGCAGTATTTT
TRBD2 | 19 | . | TRBJ2-3 | TRBV9 | CASSVGGAGGYSSTDTQYF | TGTGCCAGCAGCGTAGGTGGGGCGGGGGGCTATTCTAGCACAGATACGCAGTATTTT
. | 13 | . | TRBJ2-3 | TRBV2 | CASTAREADTQYF | TGTGCCAGCACCGCGCGGGAAGCAGATACGCAGTATTTT
. | 13 | . | TRBJ1-5 | TRBV5-6 | CASSFRRNQPQHF | TGTGCCAGCAGCTTCCGCAGAAATCAGCCCCAGCATTTT
. | 12 | . | TRBJ1-2 | TRBV28 | CASSLTREGYTF | TGTGCCAGCAGTCTTACCCGGGAGGGCTACACCTTC
. | 18 | . | TRBJ1-2 | TRBV9 | CASSDKPEEFSTNYGYTF | TGTGCCAGCAGCGACAAACCGGAGGAGTTTTCAACTAACTATGGCTACACCTTC
. | 15 | . | TRBJ1-2 | TRBV3-1/TRBV3-2 | CASSQAAGAWYGYTF | TGTGCCAGCAGCCAAGCAGCGGGCGCTTGGTATGGCTACACCTTC
. | 14 | . | TRBJ1-2 | TRBV4-1 | CASSQYTGDYGYTF | TGCGCCAGCAGCCAATATACGGGGGACTATGGCTACACCTTC
TRBD2 | 17 | . | TRBJ2-1 | TRBV15 | CATSRGLAGAWPNEQFF | TGTGCCACCAGCAGGGGACTAGCGGGAGCATGGCCCAATGAGCAGTTCTTC
TRBD1 | 15 | . | TRBJ1-1 | TRBV18 | CASSPPQGANTEAFF | TGTGCCAGCTCACCACCCCAGGGGGCGAACACTGAAGCTTTCTTT
TRBD1 | 14 | . | TRBJ2-1 | TRBV7-3 | CASSQGQGHNEQFF | TGTGCCAGCAGCCAGGGACAGGGCCACAATGAGCAGTTCTTC
. | 14 | . | TRBJ1-1 | TRBV3-1/TRBV3-2 | CASSLTDRNTEAFF | TGTGCCAGCAGCCTTACGGACAGAAACACTGAAGCTTTCTTT
. | 13 | . | TRBJ1-3 | TRBV12-3/TRBV12-4 | CASRDSSGNTIYF | TGTGCCAGCAGGGACAGCTCTGGAAACACCATATATTTT